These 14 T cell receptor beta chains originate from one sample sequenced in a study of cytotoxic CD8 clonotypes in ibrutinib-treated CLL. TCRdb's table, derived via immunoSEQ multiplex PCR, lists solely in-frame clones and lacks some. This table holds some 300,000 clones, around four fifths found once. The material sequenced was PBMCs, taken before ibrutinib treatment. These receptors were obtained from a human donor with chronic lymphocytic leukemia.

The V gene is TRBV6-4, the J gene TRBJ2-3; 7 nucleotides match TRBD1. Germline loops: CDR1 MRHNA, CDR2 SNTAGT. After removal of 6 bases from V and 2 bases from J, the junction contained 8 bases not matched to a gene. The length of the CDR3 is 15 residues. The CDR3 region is CASSTSTGSTDTQYF. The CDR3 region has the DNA TGTGCCAGCAGCACCTCGACAGGGTCCACAGATACGCAGTATTTT.

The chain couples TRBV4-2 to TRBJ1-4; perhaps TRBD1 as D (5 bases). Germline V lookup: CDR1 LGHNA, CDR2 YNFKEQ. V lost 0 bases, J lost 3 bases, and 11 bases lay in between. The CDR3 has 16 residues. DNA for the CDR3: TGTGCCAGCAGCCAAGACCTCCCGGGGGCTAATGAAAAACTGTTTTTT. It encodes CASSQDLPGANEKLFF.

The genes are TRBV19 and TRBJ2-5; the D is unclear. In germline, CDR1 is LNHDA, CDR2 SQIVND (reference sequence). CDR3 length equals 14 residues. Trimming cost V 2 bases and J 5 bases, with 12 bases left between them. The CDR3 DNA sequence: TGTGCCAGTAGTATAAGAATTGAAAGGGAGACCCAGTACTTC. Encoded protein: CASSIRIERETQYF.

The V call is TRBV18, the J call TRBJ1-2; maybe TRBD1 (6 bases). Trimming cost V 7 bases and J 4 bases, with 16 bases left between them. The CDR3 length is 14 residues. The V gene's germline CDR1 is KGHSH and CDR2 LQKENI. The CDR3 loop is CASFPGGRGYGYTF. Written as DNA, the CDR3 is TGTGCCAGCTTCCCGGGGGGGCGAGGCTATGGCTACACCTTC. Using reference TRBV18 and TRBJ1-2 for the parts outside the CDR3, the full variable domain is NAGVMQNPRHLVRRRGQEARLRCSPMKGHSHVYWYRQLPEEGLKFMVYLQKENIIDESGMPKERFSAEFPKEGPSILRIQQVVRGDSAAYFCASFPGGRGYGYTFGSGTRLTVV.

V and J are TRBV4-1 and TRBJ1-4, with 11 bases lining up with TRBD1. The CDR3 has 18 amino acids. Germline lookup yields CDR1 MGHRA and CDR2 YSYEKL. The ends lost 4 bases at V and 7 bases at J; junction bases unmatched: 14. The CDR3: CASSRTGGAPLSAEKLFF. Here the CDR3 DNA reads TGCGCCAGCAGCCGGACAGGGGGCGCTCCTTTGTCGGCTGAAAAACTGTTTTTT.

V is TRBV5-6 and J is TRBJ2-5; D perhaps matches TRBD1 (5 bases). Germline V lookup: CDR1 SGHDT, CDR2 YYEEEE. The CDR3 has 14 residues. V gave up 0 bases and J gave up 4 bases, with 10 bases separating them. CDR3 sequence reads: CASSLGRARETQYF. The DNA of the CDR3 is TGTGCCAGCAGCTTGGGCAGGGCAAGAGAGACCCAGTACTTC.

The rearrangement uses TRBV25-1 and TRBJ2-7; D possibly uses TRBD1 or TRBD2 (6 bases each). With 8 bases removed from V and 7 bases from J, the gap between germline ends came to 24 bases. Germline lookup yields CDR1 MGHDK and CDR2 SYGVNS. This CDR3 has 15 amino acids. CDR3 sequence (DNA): TGTGCCAGCCCCGAGGGGGGCGAGCCGACGGGAGAGCAGTACTTC. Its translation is CASPEGGEPTGEQYF.

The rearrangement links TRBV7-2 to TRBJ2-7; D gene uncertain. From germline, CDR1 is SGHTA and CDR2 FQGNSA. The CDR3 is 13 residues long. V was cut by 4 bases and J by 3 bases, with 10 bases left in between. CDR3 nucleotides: TGTGCCAGCAGCTCATCCCGGCTCTACGAGCAGTACTTC. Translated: CASSSSRLYEQYF.

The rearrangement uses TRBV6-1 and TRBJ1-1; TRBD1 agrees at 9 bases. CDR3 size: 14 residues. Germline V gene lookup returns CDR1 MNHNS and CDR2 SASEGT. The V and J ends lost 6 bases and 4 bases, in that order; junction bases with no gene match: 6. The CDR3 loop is CASSRDRVVTEAFF. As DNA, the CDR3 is TGTGCCAGCAGCAGGGACAGGGTGGTCACTGAAGCTTTCTTT.

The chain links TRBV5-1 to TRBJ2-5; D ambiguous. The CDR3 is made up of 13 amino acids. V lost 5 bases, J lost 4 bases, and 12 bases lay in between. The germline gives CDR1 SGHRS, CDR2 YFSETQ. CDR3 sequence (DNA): TGCGCCAGCAGACCAGGACCTACAGAGACCCAGTACTTC. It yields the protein CASRPGPTETQYF.

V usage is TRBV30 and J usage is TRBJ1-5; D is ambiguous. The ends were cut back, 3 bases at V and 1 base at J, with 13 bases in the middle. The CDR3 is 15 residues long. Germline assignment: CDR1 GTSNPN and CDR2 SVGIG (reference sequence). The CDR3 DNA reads TGTGCCTGGAGCTGGTGGGGTGGAAGCAATCAGCCCCAGCATTTT. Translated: CAWSWWGGSNQPQHF.

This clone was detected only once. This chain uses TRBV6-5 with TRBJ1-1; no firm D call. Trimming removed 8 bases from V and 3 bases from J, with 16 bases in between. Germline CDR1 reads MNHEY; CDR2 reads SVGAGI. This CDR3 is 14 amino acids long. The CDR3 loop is CASVRPGGYTEAFF. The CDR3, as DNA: TGTGCCAGCGTCCGCCCGGGAGGGTACACTGAAGCTTTCTTT.

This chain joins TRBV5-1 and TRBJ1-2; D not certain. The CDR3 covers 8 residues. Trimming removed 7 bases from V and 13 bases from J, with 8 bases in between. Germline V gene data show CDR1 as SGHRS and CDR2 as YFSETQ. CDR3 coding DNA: TGCGCCAGCGGACGGAGCACCTTC. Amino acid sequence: CASGRSTF.

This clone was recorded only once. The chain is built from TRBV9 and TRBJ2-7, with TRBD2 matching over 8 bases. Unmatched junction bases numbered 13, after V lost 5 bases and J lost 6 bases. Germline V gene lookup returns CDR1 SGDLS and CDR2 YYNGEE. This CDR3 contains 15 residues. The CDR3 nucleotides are TGTGCCAGCAGACGCGACGAAGCGGGGGTAGGCGAGCAGTACTTC. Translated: CASRRDEAGVGEQYF.